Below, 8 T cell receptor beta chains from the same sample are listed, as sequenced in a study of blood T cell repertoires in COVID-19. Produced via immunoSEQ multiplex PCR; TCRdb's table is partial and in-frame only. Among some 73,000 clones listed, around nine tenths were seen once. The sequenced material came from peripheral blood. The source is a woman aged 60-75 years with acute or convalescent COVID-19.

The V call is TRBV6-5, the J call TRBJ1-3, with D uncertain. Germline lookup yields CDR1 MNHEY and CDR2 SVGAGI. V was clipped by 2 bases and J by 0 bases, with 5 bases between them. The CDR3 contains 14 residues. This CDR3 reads CASSYGSSGNTIYF. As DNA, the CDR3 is TGTGCCAGCAGTTACGGTAGCTCTGGAAACACCATATATTTT.

The CDR3 sequence is CASNQQGGTEAFF. Here the CDR3 DNA reads TGTGCCAGCAACCAACAGGGAGGGACTGAAGCTTTCTTT. The chain employs TRBV12-3 or TRBV12-4 and TRBJ1-1; D possibly corresponds to TRBD1 (6 bases). Trimming removed 7 bases from V and 5 bases from J, with 14 bases in between. The CDR3 has 13 amino acids.

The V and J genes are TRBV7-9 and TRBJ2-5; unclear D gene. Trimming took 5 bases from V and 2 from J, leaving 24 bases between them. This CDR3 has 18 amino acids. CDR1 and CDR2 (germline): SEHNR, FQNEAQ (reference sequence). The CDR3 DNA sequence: TGTGCCAGCAGCCGTAAAACCGGGTCCACCCTAATACAAGAGACCCAGTACTTC. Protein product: CASSRKTGSTLIQETQYF. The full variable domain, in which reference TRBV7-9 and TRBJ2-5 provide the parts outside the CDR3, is DTGVSQNPRHKITKRGQNVTFRCDPISEHNRLYWYRQTLGQGPEFLTYFQNEAQLEKSRLLSDRFSAERPKGSFSTLEIQRTEQGDSAMYLCASSRKTGSTLIQETQYFGPGTRLLVL.

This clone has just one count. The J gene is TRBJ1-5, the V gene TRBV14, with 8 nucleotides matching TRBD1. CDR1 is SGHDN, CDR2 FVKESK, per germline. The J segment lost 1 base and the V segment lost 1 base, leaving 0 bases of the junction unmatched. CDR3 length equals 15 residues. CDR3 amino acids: CASSQGQGSNQPQHF. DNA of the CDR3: TGTGCCAGCAGCCAAGGACAGGGGAGCAATCAGCCCCAGCATTTT.

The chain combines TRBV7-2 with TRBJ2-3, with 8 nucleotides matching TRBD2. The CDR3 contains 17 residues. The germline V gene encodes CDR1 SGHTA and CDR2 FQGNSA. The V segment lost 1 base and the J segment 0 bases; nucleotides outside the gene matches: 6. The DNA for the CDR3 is TGTGCCAGCAGCTTAGTCGGGGGGGGCCGTAGCACAGATACGCAGTATTTT. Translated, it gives CASSLVGGGRSTDTQYF. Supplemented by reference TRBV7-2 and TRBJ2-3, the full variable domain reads GAGVSQSPSNKVTEKGKDVELRCDPISGHTALYWYRQSLGQGLEFLIYFQGNSAPDKSGLPSDRFSAERTGGSVSTLTIQRTQQEDSAVYLCASSLVGGGRSTDTQYFGPGTRLTVL.

CDR3 sequence: CASSSIGGGYTF. CDR3 nucleotide sequence: TGTGCCAGCAGCTCCATCGGGGGTGGCTACACCTTC. The chain recombines TRBV28 with TRBJ1-2, with D maybe TRBD1 (5 bases). V was shortened by 6 bases and J by 7 bases, with 12 bases between the two germline ends. CDR3 length: 12 amino acids. Germline loops: CDR1 MDHEN, CDR2 SYDVKM.

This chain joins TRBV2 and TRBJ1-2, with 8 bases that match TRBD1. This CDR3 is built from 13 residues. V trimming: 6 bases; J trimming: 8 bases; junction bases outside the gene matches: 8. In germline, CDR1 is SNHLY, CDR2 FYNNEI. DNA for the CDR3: TGTGCCAGCAGGGCATTACAGGGGGTGGGCTACACCTTC. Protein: CASRALQGVGYTF. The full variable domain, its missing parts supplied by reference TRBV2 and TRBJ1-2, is EPEVTQTPSHQVTQMGQEVILRCVPISNHLYFYWYRQILGQKVEFLVSFYNNEISEKSEIFDDQFSVERPDGSNFTLKIRSTKLEDSAMYFCASRALQGVGYTFGSGTRLTVV.

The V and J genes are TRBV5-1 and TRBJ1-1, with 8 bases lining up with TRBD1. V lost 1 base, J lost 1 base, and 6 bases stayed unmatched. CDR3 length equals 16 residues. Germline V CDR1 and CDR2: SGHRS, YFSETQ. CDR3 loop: CASSLMDREGNTEAFF. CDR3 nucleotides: TGCGCCAGCAGCTTGATGGACAGGGAGGGGAACACTGAAGCTTTCTTT.